One sample yielded the 23 T cell receptor beta chains listed below, sequenced in a study of blood T cells in healthy people across ages. Through a sample-barcoded 5' primer and a J-beta primer mix, a second PCR was run for roughly 6 to 11 cycles. TCRdb re-called the 5' RACE reads with MiXCR, one entry per CDR3 protein. The sample includes 1.4 million or so distinct CDR3 sequences, roughly two fifths seen only once; the top ten take around 4%. Sequenced: blood. These receptors were taken from a woman under 30 in good health.

This sequence joins TRBV13 and TRBJ2-3, with 10 bases aligning to TRBD2. V gave up 5 bases and J gave up 9 bases; unmatched junction bases: 8. The CDR3 is 14 residues long. The germline gives CDR1 PRHDT, CDR2 FYEKMQ (reference sequence). The CDR3: CASSLTLAGVTQYF. Here the CDR3 DNA reads TGTGCCAGCAGCCTTACTCTAGCGGGAGTAACGCAGTATTTT.

This clonotype has only one observation. The CDR3 DNA sequence: TGCAGCGTTGCCCACGACGGGTACTACTCCTACGAGCAGTACTTC. It codes for CSVAHDGYYSYEQYF. This chain links TRBV29-1 with TRBJ2-7; D is ambiguous. Deletions cut 4 bases from V and 0 bases from J, with 16 bases between. This CDR3 region has 15 residues. Germline CDR1 is SQVTM and CDR2 is ANQGSEA.

Turning to this clonotype: A much larger clone sits a single nucleotide away, making a read error possible. V gene TRBV10-3 combines with J gene TRBJ1-2, with TRBD1 matching 8 bases. This CDR3 is built from 15 residues. Germline values: CDR1 ENHRY, CDR2 SYGVKD. The CDR3 loop is CAIGEFDRGNYGYTF. CDR3 sequence (DNA): TGTGCCATCGGTGAGTTTGACAGGGGTAACTATGGCTACACCTTC.

The chain links TRBV6-5 to TRBJ1-5; 9 nucleotides line up with TRBD1. V dropped 0 bases and J dropped 1; count of bases not matched to a gene: 4. The CDR3 has 17 amino acids. CDR1 and CDR2 from the germline V gene are MNHEY and SVGAGI. The CDR3 DNA reads as TGTGCCAGCAGTTACTCCGCCGGGACAGGGAGCAATCAGCCCCAGCATTTT. Protein: CASSYSAGTGSNQPQHF.

Notes on this clonotype: Being one base from a much bigger clone, this may be a read error. CDR3 in DNA: TGTGCCAGCAGCTCCCAGGACAGCTACGGGCAGTACTTC. Translated, it gives CASSSQDSYGQYF. The rearrangement links TRBV7-2 to TRBJ2-7, with a weak D call TRBD1 (6 bases). The CDR3 is made up of 13 amino acids. Germline assignment: CDR1 SGHTA and CDR2 FQGNSA.

The rearrangement uses TRBV4-3 and TRBJ2-1; 8 nucleotides agree with TRBD2. V shed 9 bases and J 5 bases; nucleotides not matched to a gene: 12. Germline CDR1 reads LGHNA; CDR2 reads YSLEER. The CDR3 loop spans 15 amino acids. The CDR3 is CASKLAEEPNNEQFF. CDR3 DNA sequence: TGCGCCAGTAAACTAGCGGAGGAACCTAACAATGAGCAGTTCTTC.

This clonotype showed up just a few times. Given a much more abundant clone one base away, this may be a read error. The chain employs TRBV20-1 and TRBJ2-1, with TRBD2 matching 11 bases. V shed 3 bases and J 6 bases; nucleotides not matched to a gene: 7. The CDR3 sequence is 15 residues long. Germline values: CDR1 DFQATT, CDR2 SNEGSKA (reference sequence). The DNA for the CDR3 is TGCAGTGCTAGGCCCGGGACTAGCGGTTTCAATGAGCAGTTCTTC. Translating gives CSARPGTSGFNEQFF.

This clonotype was seen only a few times. The rearrangement links TRBV7-9 to TRBJ2-7, with D possibly being TRBD1 (8 bases). V lost 5 bases to trimming and J lost 4 bases, with 21 bases between them. CDR1 is SEHNR, CDR2 FQNEAQ, per germline (reference sequence). The CDR3 consists of 16 residues. This CDR3 is CASSGRTGRVEYEQYF. In nucleotides, the CDR3 is TGTGCCAGCAGCGGCAGGACAGGGAGGGTTGAGTACGAGCAGTACTTC. Full variable domain (remainder filled in from reference TRBV7-9 and TRBJ2-7): DTGVSQNPRHKITKRGQNVTFRCDPISEHNRLYWYRQTLGQGPEFLTYFQNEAQLEKSRLLSDRFSAERPKGSFSTLEIQRTEQGDSAMYLCASSGRTGRVEYEQYFGPGTRLTVT.

Only a few counts were recorded for this clonotype. The gene calls are TRBV20-1 and TRBJ2-7; TRBD1 might be the D (5 bases). V was cut by 3 bases and J by 6 bases, with 12 bases left in between. This CDR3 comprises 12 residues. Germline V lookup: CDR1 DFQATT, CDR2 SNEGSKA (reference sequence). CDR3 region: CSARRQGVEQYF. The CDR3 DNA sequence: TGCAGTGCTAGGCGTCAGGGCGTCGAGCAGTACTTC.

V is TRBV20-1 and J is TRBJ2-1; D may be TRBD2 (6 bases). The CDR3 loop spans 12 amino acids. The V end was cut by 2 bases, the J end by 8 bases, with 10 bases between. Germline CDR1 reads DFQATT; CDR2 reads SNEGSKA (reference sequence). CDR3: CSARIVADEQFF. CDR3 coding DNA: TGCAGTGCTAGAATCGTAGCGGATGAGCAGTTCTTC.

This clonotype came up a few times. Here the CDR3 DNA reads TGTGCCAGCATTACCGGACTAGGCCTTAATGAGCAGTTCTTC. Amino acid sequence: CASITGLGLNEQFF. The V call is TRBV2, the J call TRBJ2-1; TRBD2 aligns across 7 bases. The V and J ends lost 7 bases and 7 bases, in that order; junction bases with no gene match: 10. The CDR3 is made up of 14 amino acids. Germline-derived CDR1 and CDR2 are SNHLY and FYNNEI.

This clonotype was detected a few times. The chain combines TRBV3-1 with TRBJ2-1; D tentatively reads TRBD1 or TRBD2 (7 bases each). The CDR3 extends over 18 amino acids. CDR1 LGHDT and CDR2 YNNKEL come from the germline V gene (reference sequence). The ends were cut back, 5 bases at V and 1 base at J, with 21 bases in the middle. The CDR3 nucleotides read TGTGCCAGCAGCAAGGGGGAGGGGGCGGCTCCTTCCTACAATGAGCAGTTCTTC. It yields the protein CASSKGEGAAPSYNEQFF.

This chain connects TRBV12-5 to TRBJ2-3; 7 nucleotides line up with TRBD2. The CDR3 contains 14 residues. From germline, CDR1 is LGHNT and CDR2 FRNRAP. V lost 5 bases to trimming and J lost 7 bases; unmatched junction nucleotides: 9. The CDR3 region is CASGPRTRTNTQYF. The CDR3 DNA reads TGTGCTAGTGGTCCCCGGACTAGAACTAATACGCAGTATTTT.

The rearrangement links TRBV7-2 to TRBJ1-4, with a possible D match to TRBD1 (6 bases). The germline CDR1 and CDR2 sequences are SGHTA and FQGNSA. There are 16 residues in the CDR3. V was cut by 2 bases and J by 4 bases, with 14 bases left in between. As DNA, the CDR3 is TGTGCCAGCAGCTTATATATGGGGGCGAGTAATGAAAAACTGTTTTTT. Protein: CASSLYMGASNEKLFF.

The genes are TRBV7-2 and TRBJ2-7; 9 bases map to TRBD1. J lost 0 bases, V lost 2 bases, and 5 bases had no gene match. The CDR3 spans 16 residues. The germline V gene has CDR1 SGHTA and CDR2 FQGNSA. CDR3 sequence: CASSLTDRGTSYEQYF. The CDR3 nucleotides read TGTGCCAGCAGCTTAACTGACAGGGGGACCTCCTACGAGCAGTACTTC.

This sequence joins TRBV20-1 and TRBJ2-1; the match to TRBD1 covers 9 bases. With V trimmed by 2 bases and J by 7 bases, 6 bases remained unmatched. Per germline, CDR1 DFQATT and CDR2 SNEGSKA (reference sequence). The CDR3 is made up of 14 amino acids. The CDR3 region is CSARPGTGWNEQFF. In DNA, the CDR3 is TGCAGTGCTAGACCCGGGACAGGGTGGAATGAGCAGTTCTTC.

The chain employs TRBV20-1 and TRBJ1-2; D is unresolved. This CDR3 contains 14 residues. Trimming pared 2 bases from V and 4 bases from J, leaving 14 bases between. Germline CDR1 is DFQATT and CDR2 is SNEGSKA (reference sequence). CDR3 DNA: TGCAGTGCTAGAAAAGATCTGGAGTCCTATGGCTACACCTTC. Amino acids: CSARKDLESYGYTF.

This clonotype was detected only a few times. The J gene is TRBJ2-7, the V gene TRBV7-2, with 12 nucleotides matching TRBD2. CDR3 length: 14 amino acids. CDR1 and CDR2 (germline): SGHTA, FQGNSA. V lost 6 bases to trimming and J lost 6 bases; unmatched junction nucleotides: 6. This CDR3 reads CASRRTSGISEQYF. DNA for the CDR3: TGTGCCAGCAGACGGACTAGCGGGATAAGCGAGCAGTACTTC.

As regards this clonotype: Germline is not matched at one junction end, which may reflect a read error. The rearrangement uses TRBV12-3 or TRBV12-4 and TRBJ2-7, with unresolved D. This CDR3 is 10 amino acids long. This CDR3 is CDVVTYEQYF. The CDR3, as DNA: TGCGACGTAGTAACCTACGAGCAGTACTTC.

This clonotype was found a few times. The chain links TRBV6-2 or TRBV6-3 to TRBJ2-1, with TRBD2 identical over 7 bases. The CDR3 contains 19 residues. Trimming at V came to 6 bases and at J to 5 bases, leaving 22 bases not matched to a gene. Germline-derived CDR1 and CDR2 are MNHEY and SVGEGT. Here the CDR3 DNA reads TGTGCCAGCAGAGTACCCCCATTGGGAGGGAGGGATCGAGACAATGAGCAGTTCTTC. This gives the protein CASRVPPLGGRDRDNEQFF.

This chain uses TRBV3-1 with TRBJ2-5; D remains unclear. Germline loops: CDR1 LGHDT, CDR2 YNNKEL (reference sequence). There are 15 residues in the CDR3. V was shortened by 1 base and J by 2 bases, with 11 bases between the two germline ends. The CDR3 reads CASSQAEGFQETQYF. CDR3 DNA sequence: TGTGCCAGCAGCCAAGCTGAAGGGTTTCAAGAGACCCAGTACTTC.

The chain uses TRBV4-3 and TRBJ1-1, with D uncertain. Germline CDR1 LGHNA, CDR2 YSLEER. There are 12 residues in the CDR3. V lost 0 bases and J lost 10, with 9 bases in between. The CDR3 coding sequence is TGCGCCAGCAGCCAAGACGGCCGAGCAGCTTTCTTT. This translates into CASSQDGRAAFF.

The chain carries TRBV20-1 and TRBJ2-3; 8 nucleotides match TRBD2. Germline lookup yields CDR1 DFQATT and CDR2 SNEGSKA (reference sequence). V lost 3 bases and J lost 0; bases outside the gene matches: 11. CDR3 size: 17 residues. Here the CDR3 reads CSASRASGRKSTDTQYF. The DNA for the CDR3 is TGCAGTGCTAGTAGGGCTAGCGGGCGTAAGAGCACAGATACGCAGTATTTT.